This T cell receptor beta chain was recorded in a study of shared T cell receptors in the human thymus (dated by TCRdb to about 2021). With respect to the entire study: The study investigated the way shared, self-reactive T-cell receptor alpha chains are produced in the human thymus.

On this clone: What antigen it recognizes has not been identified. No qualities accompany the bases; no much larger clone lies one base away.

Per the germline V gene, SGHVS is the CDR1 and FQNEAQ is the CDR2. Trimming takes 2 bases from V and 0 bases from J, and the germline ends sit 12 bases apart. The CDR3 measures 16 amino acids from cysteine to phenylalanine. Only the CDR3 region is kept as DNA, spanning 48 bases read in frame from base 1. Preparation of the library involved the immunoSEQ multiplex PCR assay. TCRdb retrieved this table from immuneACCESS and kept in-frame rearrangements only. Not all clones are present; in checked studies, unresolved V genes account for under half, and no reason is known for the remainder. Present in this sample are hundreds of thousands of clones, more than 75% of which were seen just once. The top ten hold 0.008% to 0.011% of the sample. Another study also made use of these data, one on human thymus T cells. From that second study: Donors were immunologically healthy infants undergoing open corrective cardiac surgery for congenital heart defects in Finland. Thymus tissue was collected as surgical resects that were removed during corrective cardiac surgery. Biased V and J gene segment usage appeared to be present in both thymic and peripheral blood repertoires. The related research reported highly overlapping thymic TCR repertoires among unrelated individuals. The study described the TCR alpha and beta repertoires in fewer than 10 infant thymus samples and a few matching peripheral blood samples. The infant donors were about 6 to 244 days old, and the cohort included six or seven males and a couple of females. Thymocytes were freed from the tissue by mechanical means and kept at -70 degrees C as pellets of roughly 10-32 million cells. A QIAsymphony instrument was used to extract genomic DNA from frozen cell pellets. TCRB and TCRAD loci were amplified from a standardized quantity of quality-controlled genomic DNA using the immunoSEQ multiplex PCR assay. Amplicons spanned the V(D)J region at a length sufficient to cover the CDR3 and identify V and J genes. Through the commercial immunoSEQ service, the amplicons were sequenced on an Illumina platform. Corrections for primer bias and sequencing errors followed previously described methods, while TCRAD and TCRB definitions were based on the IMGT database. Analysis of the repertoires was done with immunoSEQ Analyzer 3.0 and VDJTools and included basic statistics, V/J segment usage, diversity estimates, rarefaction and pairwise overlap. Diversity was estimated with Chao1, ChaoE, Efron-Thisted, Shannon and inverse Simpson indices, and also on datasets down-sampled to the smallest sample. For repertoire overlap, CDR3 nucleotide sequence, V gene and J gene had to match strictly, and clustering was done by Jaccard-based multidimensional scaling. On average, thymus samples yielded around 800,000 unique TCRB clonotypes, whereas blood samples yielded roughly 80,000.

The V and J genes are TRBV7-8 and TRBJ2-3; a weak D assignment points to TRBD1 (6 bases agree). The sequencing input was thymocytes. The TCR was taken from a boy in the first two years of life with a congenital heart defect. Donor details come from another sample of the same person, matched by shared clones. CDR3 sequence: CASSLFGQFSTDTQYF. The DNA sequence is TGTGCCAGCAGCTTATTCGGACAGTTTAGCACAGATACGCAGTATTTT.